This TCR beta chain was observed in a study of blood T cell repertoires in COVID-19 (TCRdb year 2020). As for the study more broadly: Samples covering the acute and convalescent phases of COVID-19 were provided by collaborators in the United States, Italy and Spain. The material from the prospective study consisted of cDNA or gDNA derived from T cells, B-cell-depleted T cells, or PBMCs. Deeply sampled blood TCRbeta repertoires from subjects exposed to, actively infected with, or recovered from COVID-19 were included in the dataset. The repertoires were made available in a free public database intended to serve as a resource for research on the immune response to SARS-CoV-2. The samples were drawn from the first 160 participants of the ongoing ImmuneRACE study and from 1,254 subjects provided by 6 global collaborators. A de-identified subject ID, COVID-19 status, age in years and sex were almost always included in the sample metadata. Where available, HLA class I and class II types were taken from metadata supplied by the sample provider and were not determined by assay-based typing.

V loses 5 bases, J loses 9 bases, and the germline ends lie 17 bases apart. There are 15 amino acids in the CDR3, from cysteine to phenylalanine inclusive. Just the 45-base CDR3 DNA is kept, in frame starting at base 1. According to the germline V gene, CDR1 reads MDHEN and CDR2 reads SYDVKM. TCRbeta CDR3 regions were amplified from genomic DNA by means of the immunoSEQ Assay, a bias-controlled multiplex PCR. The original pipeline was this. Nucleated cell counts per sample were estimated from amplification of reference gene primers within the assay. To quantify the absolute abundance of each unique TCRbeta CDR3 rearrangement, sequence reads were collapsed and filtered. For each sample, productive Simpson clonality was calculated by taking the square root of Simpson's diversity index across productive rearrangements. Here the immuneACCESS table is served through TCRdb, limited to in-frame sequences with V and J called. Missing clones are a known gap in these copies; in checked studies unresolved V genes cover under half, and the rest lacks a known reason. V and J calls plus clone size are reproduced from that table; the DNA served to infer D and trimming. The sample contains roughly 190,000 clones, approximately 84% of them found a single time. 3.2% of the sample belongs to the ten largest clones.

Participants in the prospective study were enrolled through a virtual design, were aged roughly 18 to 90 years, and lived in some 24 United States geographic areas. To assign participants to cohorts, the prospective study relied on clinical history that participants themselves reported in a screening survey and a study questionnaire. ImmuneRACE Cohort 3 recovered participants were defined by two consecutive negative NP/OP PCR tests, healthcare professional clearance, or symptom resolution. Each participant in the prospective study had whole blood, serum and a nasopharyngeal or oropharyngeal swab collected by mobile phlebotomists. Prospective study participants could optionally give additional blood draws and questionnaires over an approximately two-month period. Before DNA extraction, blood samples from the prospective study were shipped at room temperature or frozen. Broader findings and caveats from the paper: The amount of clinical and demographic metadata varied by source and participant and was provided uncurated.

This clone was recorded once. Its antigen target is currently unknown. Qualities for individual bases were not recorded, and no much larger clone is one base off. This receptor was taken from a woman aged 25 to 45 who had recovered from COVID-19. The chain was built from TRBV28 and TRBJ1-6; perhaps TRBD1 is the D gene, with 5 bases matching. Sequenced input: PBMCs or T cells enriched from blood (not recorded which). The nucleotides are TGTGCCAGCAGTCCCTCTCGGGGGGTGGGTTCACCCCTCCACTTT. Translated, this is CASSPSRGVGSPLHF.